This T cell receptor beta chain was identified in a study of T cells in Graves' hyperthyroidism and ophthalmopathy. Each diagnosis drew on symptoms, thyroxine, TRAb, thyroid ultrasound and orbital computed tomography findings. Germline V lookup: CDR1 SGHTA, CDR2 FQGNSA. The ends lost 8 bases at V and 5 bases at J; junction bases unmatched: 11. This CDR3 contains 14 residues. Authors of the study amplified TCR beta CDR3 regions from RNA transcripts. When the TCR CDR3 underwent first-round RT-PCR, the HTBI primer set was used. Using its own MiXCR run on the multiplex PCR reads, TCRdb lists one record per CDR3 protein. The table lists approximately 590,000 distinct CDR3 sequences, 35% to 55% of them singletons. This clonotype was counted between two and nine times.

The material sequenced was peripheral blood or thyroid tissue (not recorded which). This sequence was found in a woman under 30 with Graves' hyperthyroidism. J is TRBJ2-5 and V is TRBV7-2, with 7 bases fitting TRBD1. The CDR3 nucleotides are TGTGCCAGCGAGGAGTTAGGGGGCCGGGAGACCCAGTACTTC. Translated, it gives CASEELGGRETQYF.